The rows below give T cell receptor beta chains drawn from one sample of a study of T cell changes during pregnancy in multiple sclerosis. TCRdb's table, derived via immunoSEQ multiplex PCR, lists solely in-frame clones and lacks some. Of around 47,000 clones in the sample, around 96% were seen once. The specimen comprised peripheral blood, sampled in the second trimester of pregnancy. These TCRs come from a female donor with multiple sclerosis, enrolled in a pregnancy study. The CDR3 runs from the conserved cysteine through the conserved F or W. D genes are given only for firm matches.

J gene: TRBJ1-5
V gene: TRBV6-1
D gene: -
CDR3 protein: CASHPVQVNQPQHF

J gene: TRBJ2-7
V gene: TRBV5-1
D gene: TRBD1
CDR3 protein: CASTPVRGSYEQYF

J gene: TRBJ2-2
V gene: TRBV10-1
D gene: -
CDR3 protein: CASSEQSGGELFF

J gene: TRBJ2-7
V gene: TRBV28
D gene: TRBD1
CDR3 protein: CASSQGTVRGYEQYF

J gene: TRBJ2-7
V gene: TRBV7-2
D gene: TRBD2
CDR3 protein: CASTIAGGYYEQYF

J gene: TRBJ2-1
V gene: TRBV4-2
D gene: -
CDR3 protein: CASSQGGGQNEQFF

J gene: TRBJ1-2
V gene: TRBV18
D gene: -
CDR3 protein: CASSLDNLINYGYTF

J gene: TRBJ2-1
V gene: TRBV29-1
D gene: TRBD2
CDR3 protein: CSVGLAGVNEQFF

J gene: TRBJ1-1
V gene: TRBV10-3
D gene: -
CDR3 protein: CAISGRPEGTEAFF

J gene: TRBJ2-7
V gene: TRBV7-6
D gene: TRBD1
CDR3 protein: CASSRDRGLYEQYF

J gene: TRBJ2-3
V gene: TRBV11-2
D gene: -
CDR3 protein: CASSRNGGGTDTQYF

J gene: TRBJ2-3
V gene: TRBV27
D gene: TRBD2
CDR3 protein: CASSLTPPGRGTDTQYF

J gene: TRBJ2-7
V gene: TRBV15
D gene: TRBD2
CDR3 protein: CATRSGGDPYEQYF

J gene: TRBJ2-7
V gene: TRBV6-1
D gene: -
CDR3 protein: CASSDSPLSYEQYF

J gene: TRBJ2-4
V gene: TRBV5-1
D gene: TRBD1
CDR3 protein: CASSLVGTANKNIQYF

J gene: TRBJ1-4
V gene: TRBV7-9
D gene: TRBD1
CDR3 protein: CASSTGQGRTNEKLFF

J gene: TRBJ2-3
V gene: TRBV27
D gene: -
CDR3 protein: CASSLLARLTDTQYF

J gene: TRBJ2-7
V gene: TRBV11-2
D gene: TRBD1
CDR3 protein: CASSLEAGGTYEQYF

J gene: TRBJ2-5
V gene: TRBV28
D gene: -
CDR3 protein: CASSPRGGGLETQYF

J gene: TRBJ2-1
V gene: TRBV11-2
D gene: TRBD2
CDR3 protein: CASSSHGLAGIYNEQFF

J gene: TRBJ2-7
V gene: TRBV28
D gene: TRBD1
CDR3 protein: CASGDRASIYEQYF

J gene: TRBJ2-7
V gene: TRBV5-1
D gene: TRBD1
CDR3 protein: CASSFSPGQGLYEQYF

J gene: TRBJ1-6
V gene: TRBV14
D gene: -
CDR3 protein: CASTIGGILDNSPLHF

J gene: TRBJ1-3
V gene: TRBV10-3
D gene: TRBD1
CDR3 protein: CAISESGRTGPGNTIYF

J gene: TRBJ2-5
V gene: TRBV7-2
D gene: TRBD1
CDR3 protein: CASSDRMLTGGQETQYF

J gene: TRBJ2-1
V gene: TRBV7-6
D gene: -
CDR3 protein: CASSLFGHQGGNEQFF

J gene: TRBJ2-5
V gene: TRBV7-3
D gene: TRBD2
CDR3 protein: CASGASGRWQETQYF

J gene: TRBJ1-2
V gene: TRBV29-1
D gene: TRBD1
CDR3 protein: CSVRDRVNYGYTF

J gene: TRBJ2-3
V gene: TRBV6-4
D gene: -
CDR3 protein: CASSDLGSPTDTQYF

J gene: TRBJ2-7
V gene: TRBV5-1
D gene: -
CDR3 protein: CASSLQGQGSEQYF

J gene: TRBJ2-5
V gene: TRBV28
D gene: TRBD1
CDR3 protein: CASSPTGGGLETQYF

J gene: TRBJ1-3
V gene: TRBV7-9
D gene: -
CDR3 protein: CASSPKGSGNTIYF